This T cell receptor beta chain was retrieved from a study of T cells in Graves' hyperthyroidism and ophthalmopathy. There were TCR beta CDR3 regions amplified from RNA transcripts. HTBI primers were the set used in a first-round RT-PCR of the TCR CDR3. TCRdb analysed the multiplex PCR reads with MiXCR anew, one entry per CDR3 protein. The sample yields 700,000 or so distinct CDR3 sequences, about 16% seen once. CDR1 is SGHVS and CDR2 is FQNEAQ in the germline V gene. The V and J ends lost 4 bases and 4 bases, in that order; junction bases with no gene match: 8. The CDR3 is made up of 16 amino acids. Using approximately 10 ml of fresh peripheral blood, PBMCs were prepared. This clonotype was counted at least ten times.

Input material: blood. The origin of this receptor is a man between 18 and 29 years old with Graves' hyperthyroidism. The chain employs TRBV7-8 and TRBJ2-2; TRBD2 aligns across 8 bases. The CDR3 protein is CASSSERGYGTGELFF. CDR3 coding DNA: TGTGCCAGCAGCTCAGAGCGGGGGTATGGCACCGGGGAGCTGTTTTTT.